The 25 T cell receptor beta chains given below trace back to one sample, sequenced in a study of T cell responses to AZD1222 COVID-19 vaccine. The repertoire was sequenced with immunoSEQ multiplex PCR; TCRdb's copy has only in-frame clones and lacks some. Among about 76,000 clones listed, roughly 90% were seen once. Sample: peripheral blood, taken on day 0 of AZD1222 vaccination. These receptors were obtained from an adult in good health.

The chain employs TRBV30 and TRBJ1-2; D is unclear. V shed 0 bases and J shed 9 bases, with 11 bases lying between them. The CDR3 covers 12 residues. CDR1 and CDR2 from the germline V gene are GTSNPN and SVGIG (reference sequence). The CDR3 loop reads CAWSVQSSSYTF. The CDR3 region has the DNA TGTGCCTGGAGTGTACAAAGCTCAAGCTACACCTTC.

The J gene is TRBJ1-5, the V gene TRBV27; no clear D. The V end lost 5 bases, the J end lost 5 bases, and 16 bases lay between the germline ends. Germline V gives CDR1 MNHEY, CDR2 SMNVEV (reference sequence). CDR3 length: 15 amino acids. In DNA, the CDR3 is TGTGCCAGCAGTACTTACACGGAGCGGGATCAGCCCCAGCATTTT. Protein sequence: CASSTYTERDQPQHF.

The chain joins TRBV7-3 to TRBJ2-3, with D tentatively TRBD2 (6 bases). This CDR3 contains 14 residues. The V end lost 0 bases, the J end lost 4 bases, and 8 bases lay between the germline ends. Germline CDR1 and CDR2: SGHTA and FQGTGA. Here the CDR3 DNA reads TGTGCCAGCAGCTTAACAGGAGGGCCAGATACGCAGTATTTT. Its protein product is CASSLTGGPDTQYF.

This clone was found once. This chain links TRBV30 with TRBJ2-3, with 10 bases lining up with TRBD2. The CDR3 is 18 residues long. J lost 4 bases, V lost 0 bases, and 13 bases had no gene match. CDR1 is GTSNPN and CDR2 is SVGIG in the germline V gene (reference sequence). CDR3 sequence reads: CAWSVLLSSGGASDTQYF. The CDR3 DNA is TGTGCCTGGAGTGTACTCCTCTCCAGCGGGGGGGCGTCAGATACGCAGTATTTT.

V usage is TRBV10-3 and J usage is TRBJ1-1, with 9 bases fitting TRBD1. CDR1 ENHRY and CDR2 SYGVKD come from the germline V gene. After removal of 3 bases from V and 1 base from J, the junction contained 3 bases not matched to a gene. CDR3 length: 15 residues. CDR3 nucleotide sequence: TGTGCCATCAGTGACCGGGACAGGGCGAACACTGAAGCTTTCTTT. The encoded protein is CAISDRDRANTEAFF.

The chain carries TRBV5-4 and TRBJ2-1; 9 bases match TRBD2. Per germline, CDR1 SGHNT and CDR2 YYREEE (reference sequence). The CDR3 is 16 residues long. Trimming removed 4 bases from V and 0 bases from J; junction bases left unmatched: 5. CDR3 bases: TGTGCCAGCAGCACCTTTAGCGGGAGCTCCTACAATGAGCAGTTCTTC. Its protein is CASSTFSGSSYNEQFF.

This chain connects TRBV7-8 to TRBJ1-1; D unresolved. Trimming removed 3 bases from V and 1 base from J, with 21 bases in between. Germline values: CDR1 SGHVS, CDR2 FQNEAQ. The CDR3 spans 18 residues. The CDR3 spells CASSFGLDHRLSNTEAFF. The CDR3 nucleotides read TGTGCCAGCAGCTTTGGTCTAGATCACAGACTTTCGAACACTGAAGCTTTCTTT.

J is TRBJ2-3 and V is TRBV7-9, with 11 bases lining up with TRBD2. The germline CDR1 and CDR2 sequences are SEHNR and FQNEAQ (reference sequence). The CDR3 covers 14 residues. V was clipped by 7 bases and J by 5 bases; unmatched bases: 5. For the CDR3, the DNA is TGTGCCAGCACCCAACTAGCGGGAGAAGATACGCAGTATTTT. Translating gives CASTQLAGEDTQYF.

The chain joins TRBV18 to TRBJ1-1, with TRBD1 matching over 8 bases. Germline values: CDR1 KGHSH, CDR2 LQKENI. The CDR3 runs 13 residues. The J segment lost 5 bases and the V segment lost 8 bases, leaving 7 bases of the junction unmatched. CDR3 region: CASTGQGGTEAFF. DNA of the CDR3: TGTGCCAGCACAGGACAGGGAGGGACTGAAGCTTTCTTT.

V usage is TRBV5-1 and J usage is TRBJ2-5; 9 bases align to TRBD1. The CDR3 length is 15 residues. Germline V gene sequence: CDR1 SGHRS, CDR2 YFSETQ. Trimming removed 4 bases from V and 5 bases from J; junction bases left unmatched: 9. As DNA, the CDR3 is TGCGCCAGCAGCGATCGGACAGGGGTAGGGGAGACCCAGTACTTC. It encodes CASSDRTGVGETQYF.

The table lists this clone with a count of one. The chain has TRBV7-3 and TRBJ2-3; unclear D gene. The CDR3 has 14 residues. Per the germline V gene, CDR1 is SGHTA and CDR2 is FQGTGA. V dropped 5 bases and J dropped 0 bases, with 9 bases sitting between them. The CDR3 DNA reads TGTGCCAGCAGCCTATCCGGAAGCACAGATACGCAGTATTTT. Translated, it gives CASSLSGSTDTQYF.

The gene calls are TRBV19 and TRBJ2-7, with D possibly matching TRBD2 (5 bases). The CDR3 loop spans 15 amino acids. Germline CDR1 LNHDA, CDR2 SQIVND (reference sequence). V lost 6 bases to trimming and J lost 0 bases, with 15 bases between them. For the CDR3, the DNA is TGTGCCAGTAGGGACCGGGATCGGCCCTCCTACGAGCAGTACTTC. This sequence encodes CASRDRDRPSYEQYF.

The rearrangement links TRBV6-5 to TRBJ1-6; no clear D. This CDR3 has 15 amino acids. The ends were cut back, 7 bases at V and 2 bases at J, with 12 bases in the middle. Germline V gives CDR1 MNHEY, CDR2 SVGAGI. The CDR3 region is CASTVDGAYNSPLHF. The CDR3 nucleotides read TGTGCCAGCACGGTGGATGGGGCCTATAATTCACCCCTCCACTTT.

The genes are TRBV19 and TRBJ2-4; perhaps TRBD2 as D (6 bases). There are 13 residues in the CDR3. Germline V gene sequence: CDR1 LNHDA, CDR2 SQIVND (reference sequence). V was clipped by 5 bases and J by 9 bases, with 14 bases between them. The CDR3 region has the DNA TGTGCCAGTAGTCCGCCGGGACTCGTCATTCAGTACTTC. It codes for CASSPPGLVIQYF.

V and J are TRBV3-1 (or the pseudogene TRBV3-2) and TRBJ1-1; unclear D gene. Germline CDR1 is LGHDT and CDR2 is YNNKEL (reference sequence). Trimming left V 2 bases short and J 1 base short, with 8 bases between. This CDR3 region has 14 residues. CDR3 sequence reads: CASSQITANTEAFF. CDR3 DNA: TGTGCCAGCAGCCAAATAACAGCGAACACTGAAGCTTTCTTT.

The chain couples TRBV20-1 to TRBJ1-3; a weak D match, TRBD1 (5 bases). The germline V and J ends were trimmed by 3 bases and 4 bases, with 13 bases remaining between them. Per germline, CDR1 DFQATT and CDR2 SNEGSKA (reference sequence). The CDR3 is 14 residues long. CDR3 residues: CSASPKGPGNTIYF. The CDR3 DNA follows: TGCAGTGCTAGTCCGAAGGGGCCGGGAAACACCATATATTTT.

This chain links TRBV4-1 with TRBJ1-6, with 10 bases fitting TRBD1. Germline CDR1 is MGHRA and CDR2 is YSYEKL. CDR3 size: 18 residues. Trimming cost V 3 bases and J 3 bases; bases outside gene matches: 8. The CDR3 DNA sequence: TGCGCCAGCAGCCACCGGGACAGGGGTCCTATCTATAATTCACCCCTCCACTTT. It translates to CASSHRDRGPIYNSPLHF.

The V call is TRBV7-9, the J call TRBJ1-2; D is unclear. The V gene's germline CDR1 is SEHNR and CDR2 FQNEAQ (reference sequence). Trimming removed 0 bases at V and 8 bases at J, with 10 bases between. The CDR3 extends over 13 amino acids. CDR3 nucleotide sequence: TGTGCCAGCAGCTTAGCGGGCGGAACGGGCTACACCTTC. Its translation: CASSLAGGTGYTF.

The gene calls are TRBV7-2 and TRBJ2-5, with 7 bases aligning to TRBD1. With V trimmed by 3 bases and J by 2 bases, 6 bases remained unmatched. Germline loops: CDR1 SGHTA, CDR2 FQGNSA. The CDR3 spans 15 residues. The CDR3 here is CASSFDRATQETQYF. Here the CDR3 DNA reads TGTGCCAGCAGCTTTGACAGGGCCACACAAGAGACCCAGTACTTC.

This clone is a singleton in its sample. J is TRBJ1-1 and V is TRBV7-2, with 7 bases matching TRBD1. The germline V gene encodes CDR1 SGHTA and CDR2 FQGNSA. The junction had 7 bases not matched to a gene; V was cut back by 4 bases and J by 2 bases. The CDR3 is 15 amino acids. For the CDR3, the DNA is TGTGCCAGCAGCTCCTACAGGGGAGGAAACACTGAAGCTTTCTTT. It encodes CASSSYRGGNTEAFF. The whole variable domain, remainder taken from reference TRBV7-2 and TRBJ1-1, is GAGVSQSPSNKVTEKGKDVELRCDPISGHTALYWYRQSLGQGLEFLIYFQGNSAPDKSGLPSDRFSAERTGGSVSTLTIQRTQQEDSAVYLCASSSYRGGNTEAFFGQGTRLTVV.

The rearrangement links TRBV9 to TRBJ1-2; D is unresolved. The CDR3 is made up of 16 amino acids. The V gene lost 4 bases and the J gene lost 6 bases, with 22 bases spanning the gap. CDR1 SGDLS and CDR2 YYNGEE come from the germline V gene. As DNA, the CDR3 is TGTGCCAGCAGCTCCCCCCCCTCGGCAGAAACCCATGGCTACACCTTC. It is translated as CASSSPPSAETHGYTF. The full variable domain, with the rest looked up from reference TRBV9 and TRBJ1-2, is DSGVTQTPKHLITATGQRVTLRCSPRSGDLSVYWYQQSLDQGLQFLIQYYNGEERAKGNILERFSAQQFPDLHSELNLSSLELGDSALYFCASSSPPSAETHGYTFGSGTRLTVV.

The genes are TRBV5-8 and TRBJ1-2, with unresolved D. V lost 0 bases to trimming and J lost 5 bases, with 14 bases between them. Germline V gene data show CDR1 as SGHTS and CDR2 as YDEGEE. The length of the CDR3 is 15 residues. The CDR3 loop is CASSLEGSSSYGYTF. The CDR3 nucleotides read TGTGCCAGCAGCTTGGAAGGTTCTTCTAGTTATGGCTACACCTTC.

This chain uses TRBV30 with TRBJ1-1, with a tentative D call TRBD1 (5 bases). The CDR3 is 16 residues long. The V end was cut by 2 bases, the J end by 3 bases, with 19 bases between. Per germline, CDR1 GTSNPN and CDR2 SVGIG (reference sequence). CDR3 amino acids: CAWSPLGRDVDTEAFF. The CDR3 bases are TGTGCCTGGAGTCCGCTGGGCAGGGATGTAGACACTGAAGCTTTCTTT.

This chain connects TRBV18 to TRBJ1-4; no clear D gene. This CDR3 has 13 residues. The V gene lost 4 bases and the J gene lost 1 base, with 4 bases spanning the gap. Germline values: CDR1 KGHSH, CDR2 LQKENI. CDR3: CASSLETNEKLFF. The CDR3, as DNA: TGTGCCAGCTCACTGGAAACTAATGAAAAACTGTTTTTT.

This clone appeared once. The rearrangement links TRBV5-5 to TRBJ1-5; D is undetermined. In germline, CDR1 is SGHKS, CDR2 YYEKEE (reference sequence). V was cut by 2 bases and J by 6 bases, with 9 bases left in between. There are 13 residues in the CDR3. The CDR3 DNA follows: TGTGCCAGCAGCTTCGAGGGTGTTCAGCCCCAGCATTTT. It codes for CASSFEGVQPQHF.